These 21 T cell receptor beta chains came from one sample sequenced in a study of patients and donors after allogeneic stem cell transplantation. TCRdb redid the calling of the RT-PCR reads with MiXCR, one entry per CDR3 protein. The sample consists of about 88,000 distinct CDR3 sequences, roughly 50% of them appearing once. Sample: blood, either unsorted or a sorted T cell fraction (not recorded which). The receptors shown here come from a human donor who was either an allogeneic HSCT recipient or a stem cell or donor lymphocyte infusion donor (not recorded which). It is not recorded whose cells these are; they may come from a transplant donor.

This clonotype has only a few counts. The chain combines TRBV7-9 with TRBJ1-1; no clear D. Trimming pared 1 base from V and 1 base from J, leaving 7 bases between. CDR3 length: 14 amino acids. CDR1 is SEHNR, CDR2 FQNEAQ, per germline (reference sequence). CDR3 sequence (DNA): TGTGCCAGCAGCTTAGATCCGTCGAACACTGAAGCTTTCTTT. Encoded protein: CASSLDPSNTEAFF. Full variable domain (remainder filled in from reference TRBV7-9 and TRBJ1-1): DTGVSQNPRHKITKRGQNVTFRCDPISEHNRLYWYRQTLGQGPEFLTYFQNEAQLEKSRLLSDRFSAERPKGSFSTLEIQRTEQGDSAMYLCASSLDPSNTEAFFGQGTRLTVV.

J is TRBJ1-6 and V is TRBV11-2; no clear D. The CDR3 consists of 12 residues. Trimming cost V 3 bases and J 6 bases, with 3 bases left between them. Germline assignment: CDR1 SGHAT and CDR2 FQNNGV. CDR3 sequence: CASSFFNSPLHF. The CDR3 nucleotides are TGTGCCAGCAGCTTTTTTAATTCACCCCTCCACTTT.

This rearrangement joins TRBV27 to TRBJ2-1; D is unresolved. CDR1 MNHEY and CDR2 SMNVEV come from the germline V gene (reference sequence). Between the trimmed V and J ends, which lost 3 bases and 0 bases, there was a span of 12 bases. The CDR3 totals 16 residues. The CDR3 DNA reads TGTGCCAGCAGTTTGTCCGGAACCAGCTCCTACAATGAGCAGTTCTTC. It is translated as CASSLSGTSSYNEQFF.

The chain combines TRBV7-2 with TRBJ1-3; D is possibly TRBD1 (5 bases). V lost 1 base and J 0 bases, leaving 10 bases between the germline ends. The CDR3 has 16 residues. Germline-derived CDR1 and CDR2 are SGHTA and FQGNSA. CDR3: CASSLGGLFSGNTIYF. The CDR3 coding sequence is TGTGCCAGCAGCTTAGGGGGACTCTTCTCTGGAAACACCATATATTTT.

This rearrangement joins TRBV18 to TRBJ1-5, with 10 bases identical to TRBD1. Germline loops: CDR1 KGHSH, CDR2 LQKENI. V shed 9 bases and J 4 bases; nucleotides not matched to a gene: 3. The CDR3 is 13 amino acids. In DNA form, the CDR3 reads TGTGCCAGACGGGACAGGGGAAATCAGCCCCAGCATTTT. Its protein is CARRDRGNQPQHF.

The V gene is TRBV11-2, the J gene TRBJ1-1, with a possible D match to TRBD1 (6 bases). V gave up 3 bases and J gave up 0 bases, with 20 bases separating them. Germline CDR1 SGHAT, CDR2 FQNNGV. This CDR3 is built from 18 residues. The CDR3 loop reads CASSFPLVKGDLNTEAFF. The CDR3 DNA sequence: TGTGCCAGCAGCTTCCCCCTCGTTAAGGGGGACTTGAACACTGAAGCTTTCTTT.

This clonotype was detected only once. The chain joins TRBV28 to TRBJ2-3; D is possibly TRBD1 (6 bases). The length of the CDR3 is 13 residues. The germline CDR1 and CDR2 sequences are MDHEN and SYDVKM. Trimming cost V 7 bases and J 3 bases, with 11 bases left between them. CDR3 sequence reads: CASKGDGTDTQYF. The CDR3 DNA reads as TGTGCCAGCAAGGGGGACGGGACAGATACGCAGTATTTT.

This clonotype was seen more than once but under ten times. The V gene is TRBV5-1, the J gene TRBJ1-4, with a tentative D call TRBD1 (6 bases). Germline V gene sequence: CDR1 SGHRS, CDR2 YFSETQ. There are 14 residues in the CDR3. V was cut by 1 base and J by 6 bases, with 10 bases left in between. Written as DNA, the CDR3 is TGCGCCAGCAGCTTGAGGCCAGGGGATGAAAAACTGTTTTTT. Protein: CASSLRPGDEKLFF. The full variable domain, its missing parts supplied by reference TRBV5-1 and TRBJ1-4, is KAGVTQTPRYLIKTRGQQVTLSCSPISGHRSVSWYQQTPGQGLQFLFEYFSETQRNKGNFPGRFSGRQFSNSRSEMNVSTLELGDSALYLCASSLRPGDEKLFFGSGTQLSVL.

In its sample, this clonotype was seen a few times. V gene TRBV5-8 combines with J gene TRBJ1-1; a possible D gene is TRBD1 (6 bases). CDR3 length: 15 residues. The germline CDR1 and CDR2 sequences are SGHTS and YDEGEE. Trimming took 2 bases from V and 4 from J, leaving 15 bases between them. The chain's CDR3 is CASSFAGRGGTEAFF. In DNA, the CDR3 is TGTGCCAGCAGCTTCGCCGGCAGGGGAGGCACTGAAGCTTTCTTT.

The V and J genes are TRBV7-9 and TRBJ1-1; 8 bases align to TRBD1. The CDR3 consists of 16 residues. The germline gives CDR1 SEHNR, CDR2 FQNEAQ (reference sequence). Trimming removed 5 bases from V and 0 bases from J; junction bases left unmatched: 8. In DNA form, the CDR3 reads TGTGCCAGCAGCCCGCAGGGACAGGCCTTGAACACTGAAGCTTTCTTT. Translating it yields CASSPQGQALNTEAFF.

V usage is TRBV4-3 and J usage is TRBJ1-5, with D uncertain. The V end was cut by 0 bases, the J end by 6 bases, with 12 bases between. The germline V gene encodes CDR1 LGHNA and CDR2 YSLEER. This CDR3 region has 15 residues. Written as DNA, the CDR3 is TGCGCCAGCAGCCAAGACCAGAGCTCGGCTCAGCCCCAGCATTTT. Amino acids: CASSQDQSSAQPQHF.

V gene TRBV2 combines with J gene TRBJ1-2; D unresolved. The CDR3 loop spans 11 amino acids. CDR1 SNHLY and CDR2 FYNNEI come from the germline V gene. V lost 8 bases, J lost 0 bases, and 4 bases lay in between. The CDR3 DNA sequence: TGTGCCAGCGTAGCTAACTATGGCTACACCTTC. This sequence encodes CASVANYGYTF.

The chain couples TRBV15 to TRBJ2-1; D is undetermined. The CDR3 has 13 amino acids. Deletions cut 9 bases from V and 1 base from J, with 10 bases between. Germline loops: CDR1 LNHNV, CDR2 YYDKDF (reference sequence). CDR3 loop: CATDSPSYNEQFF. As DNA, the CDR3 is TGTGCCACTGACTCACCGTCCTACAATGAGCAGTTCTTC.

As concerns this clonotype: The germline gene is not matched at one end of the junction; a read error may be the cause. CDR3 loop: CASSPAGWGDEQFF. The CDR3 DNA reads as TGTGCTAGCAGTCCCGCCGGCTGGGGCGATGAGCAGTTCTTC. V is TRBV7-7 and J is TRBJ2-1, with D possibly TRBD1 on 5 matching bases. This CDR3 contains 14 residues. From germline, CDR1 is SSHAT and CDR2 FNYEAQ (reference sequence).

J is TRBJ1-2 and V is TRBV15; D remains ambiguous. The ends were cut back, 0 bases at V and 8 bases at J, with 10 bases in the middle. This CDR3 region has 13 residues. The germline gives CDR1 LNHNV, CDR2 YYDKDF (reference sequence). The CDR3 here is CATSRDYPGGYTF. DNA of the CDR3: TGTGCCACCAGCAGAGATTATCCTGGGGGCTACACCTTC.

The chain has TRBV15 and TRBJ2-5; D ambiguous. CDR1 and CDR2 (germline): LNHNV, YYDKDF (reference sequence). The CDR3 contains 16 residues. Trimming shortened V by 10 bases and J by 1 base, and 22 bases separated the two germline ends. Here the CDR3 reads CARLLCRSCPQETQYF. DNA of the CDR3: TGTGCCAGACTCTTGTGCAGGTCTTGTCCCCAAGAGACCCAGTACTTC.

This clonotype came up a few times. The CDR3 sequence is CSARDQGTNYGYTF. DNA of the CDR3: TGCAGTGCTAGGGATCAGGGTACTAACTATGGCTACACCTTC. The chain combines TRBV20-1 with TRBJ1-2; D is perhaps TRBD1 (5 bases). Deletions cut 3 bases from V and 0 bases from J, with 11 bases between. The CDR3 is 14 residues long. The germline V gene has CDR1 DFQATT and CDR2 SNEGSKA (reference sequence).

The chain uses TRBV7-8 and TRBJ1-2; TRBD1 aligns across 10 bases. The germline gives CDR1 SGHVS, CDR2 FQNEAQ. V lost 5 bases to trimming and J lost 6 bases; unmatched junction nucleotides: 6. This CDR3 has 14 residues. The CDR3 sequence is CASSPQTGGHGYTF. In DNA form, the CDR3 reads TGTGCCAGCAGCCCTCAGACAGGGGGCCATGGCTACACCTTC.

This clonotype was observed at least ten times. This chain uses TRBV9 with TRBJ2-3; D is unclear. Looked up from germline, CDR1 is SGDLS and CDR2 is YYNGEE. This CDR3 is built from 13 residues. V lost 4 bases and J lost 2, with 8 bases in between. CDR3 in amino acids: CASSPVLTDTQYF. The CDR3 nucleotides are TGTGCCAGCAGCCCAGTACTCACAGATACGCAGTATTTT.

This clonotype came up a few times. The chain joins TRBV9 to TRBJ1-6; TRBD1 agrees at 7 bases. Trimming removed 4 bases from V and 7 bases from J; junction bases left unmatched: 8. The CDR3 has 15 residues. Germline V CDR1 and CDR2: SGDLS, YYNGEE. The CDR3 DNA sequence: TGTGCCAGCAGCCCAGAAGGGACAGCGAATTCACCCCTCCACTTT. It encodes CASSPEGTANSPLHF.

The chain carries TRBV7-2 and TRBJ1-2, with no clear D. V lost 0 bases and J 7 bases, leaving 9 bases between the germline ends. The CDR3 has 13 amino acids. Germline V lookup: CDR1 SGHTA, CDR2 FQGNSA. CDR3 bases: TGTGCCAGCAGCTTAGCTGCCGTTTTTGGCTACACCTTC. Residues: CASSLAAVFGYTF.